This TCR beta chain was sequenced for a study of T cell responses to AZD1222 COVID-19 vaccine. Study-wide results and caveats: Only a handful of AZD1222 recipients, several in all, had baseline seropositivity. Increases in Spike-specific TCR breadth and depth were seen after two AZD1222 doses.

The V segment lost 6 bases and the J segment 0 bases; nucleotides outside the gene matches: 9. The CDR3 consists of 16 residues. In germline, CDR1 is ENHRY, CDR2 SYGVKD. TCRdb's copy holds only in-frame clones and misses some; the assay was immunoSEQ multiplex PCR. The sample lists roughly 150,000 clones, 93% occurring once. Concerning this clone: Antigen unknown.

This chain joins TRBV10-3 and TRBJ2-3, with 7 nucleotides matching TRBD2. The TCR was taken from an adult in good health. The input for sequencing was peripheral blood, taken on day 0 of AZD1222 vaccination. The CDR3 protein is CAISLDLAASTDTQYF. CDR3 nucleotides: TGTGCCATCAGCTTAGATCTAGCGGCAAGCACAGATACGCAGTATTTT.